What follows describes a single TCR beta chain. Antigen: not known. CDR1 is SGHVS, CDR2 FQNEAQ, per germline. V shed 5 bases and J 8 bases; nucleotides not matched to a gene: 12. CDR3 length: 16 amino acids. The sample originates from a study of cytomegalovirus exposure and HLA in healthy donors. Study-wide results and limits: With DRB1 most and HLA-C fewest, TCR association rates differed between HLA loci in a later analysis. TCR beta V segments were, for the most part, productive about 87% or about 30% of the time in an earlier analysis.

The PCR made use of 60 Vbeta and 13 Jbeta primers. In the authors' methods: Unique TCR beta chains numbered 60 million to 100 million in a later analysis, with around 10 million shared. TCRdb's copy holds only in-frame clones and misses some; the assay was immunoSEQ multiplex PCR. V and J calls and clone size are copied from that table; D and trimming were computed from the DNA. This sample has over 55,000 clones, with 65% to 75% found just once. Material for sequencing was PBMCs. This TCR was recovered from a man aged 35 to 55 in good health and CMV-seropositive. This chain uses TRBV7-8 with TRBJ1-4, with 9 bases that match TRBD1. The CDR3 protein is CASSRFLQGAEEKLFF. The CDR3 DNA reads as TGTGCCAGCAGCCGCTTTTTACAGGGGGCTGAAGAAAAACTGTTTTTT.